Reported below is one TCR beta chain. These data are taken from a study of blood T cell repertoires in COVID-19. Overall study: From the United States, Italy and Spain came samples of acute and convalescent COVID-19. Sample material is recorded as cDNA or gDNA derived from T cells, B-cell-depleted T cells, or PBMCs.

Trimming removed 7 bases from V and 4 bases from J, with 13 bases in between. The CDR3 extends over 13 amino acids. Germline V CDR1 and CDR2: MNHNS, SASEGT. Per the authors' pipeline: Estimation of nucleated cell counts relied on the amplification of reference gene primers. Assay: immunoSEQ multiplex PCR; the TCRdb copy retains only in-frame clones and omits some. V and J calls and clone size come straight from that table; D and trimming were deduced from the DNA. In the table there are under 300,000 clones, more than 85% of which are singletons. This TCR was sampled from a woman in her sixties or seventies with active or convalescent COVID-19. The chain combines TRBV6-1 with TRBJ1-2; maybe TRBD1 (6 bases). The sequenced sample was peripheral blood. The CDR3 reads CASNRQDSYGYTF. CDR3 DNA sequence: TGTGCCAGCAACCGACAGGACTCCTATGGCTACACCTTC.